Below, 32 T cell receptor beta chains from the same sample are listed, as sequenced in a study of early T cells in non-severe SARS-CoV-2 infection. MiXCR, run by TCRdb on the 5' RACE reads, gives a single entry per CDR3 protein. The sample consists of around 27,000 distinct CDR3 sequences, 3.5% to 4.5% of them appearing once. The sample taken for sequencing was whole blood. Receptors were obtained from an adult who was a healthcare worker with PCR-confirmed SARS-CoV-2 infection or an uninfected control (not recorded which).

This clonotype was seen only a few times. J is TRBJ1-1 and V is TRBV5-6; tentative D call: TRBD1 (6 bases). Germline V gene lookup returns CDR1 SGHDT and CDR2 YYEEEE. Trimming stripped 6 bases from V and 1 base from J, with 19 bases between. This CDR3 region has 16 residues. CDR3 amino acids: CASIREGKGGNTEAFF. The CDR3 DNA follows: TGTGCCAGCATCAGGGAGGGAAAAGGGGGGAACACTGAAGCTTTCTTT.

This clonotype was counted at least ten times. The chain recombines TRBV12-3 or TRBV12-4 with TRBJ2-2, with D tentatively TRBD2 (6 bases). Trimming removed 5 bases at V and 0 bases at J, with 10 bases between. The CDR3 runs to 15 residues. The CDR3 DNA reads as TGTGCCAGCAGTCCGGGGGATACGAACACCGGGGAGCTGTTTTTT. Translating gives CASSPGDTNTGELFF.

This clonotype was detected a few times. A read error may be the cause here, since a much bigger clone is one base away. The rearrangement links TRBV7-9 to TRBJ2-2; weak D call: TRBD2 (5 bases). Germline V gene sequence: CDR1 SEHNR, CDR2 FQNEAQ (reference sequence). This CDR3 comprises 13 residues. The chain's CDR3 is CASYEKTTGEPFF. The CDR3 DNA reads TGTGCCAGCTACGAGAAAACCACCGGGGAGCCGTTTTTT.

CDR3 region: CASSLKRNYGYTF. The DNA for the CDR3 is TGTGCCAGCAGCTTAAAACGGAATTATGGCTACACCTTC. The chain combines TRBV7-8 with TRBJ1-2; D gene unclear. CDR1 SGHVS and CDR2 FQNEAQ come from the germline V gene. Trimming cost V 2 bases and J 5 bases, with 9 bases left between them. The CDR3 has 13 amino acids.

The table lists this clonotype with many counts. The chain is built from TRBV20-1 and TRBJ2-1, with D perhaps assigned TRBD1 or TRBD2 (5 bases each). Trimming left V 8 bases short and J 0 bases short, with 14 bases between. Germline V CDR1 and CDR2: DFQATT, SNEGSKA (reference sequence). The CDR3 totals 14 residues. CDR3 coding DNA: TGCAGTCCCGGGACCCCGAGCTCCTACAATGAGCAGTTCTTC. It codes for CSPGTPSSYNEQFF.

This clonotype was seen many times. Here the CDR3 DNA reads TGCGCCAGCGGACAGGGGAACCAGCCCCAGCATTTT. Translated: CASGQGNQPQHF. The chain recombines TRBV10-1 with TRBJ1-5; 9 bases are a match to TRBD1. From germline, CDR1 is WNHNN and CDR2 SYGVQD (reference sequence). The CDR3 covers 12 residues. Losses at the gene ends were 8 bases for V and 7 bases for J; bases not matched to a gene: 3.

This chain connects TRBV5-1 to TRBJ1-2; D may be TRBD1 (5 bases). The V gene's germline CDR1 is SGHRS and CDR2 YFSETQ. The CDR3 is 12 residues long. The V and J ends lost 6 bases and 8 bases respectively, with 14 bases between them. CDR3 coding DNA: TGCGCCAGCACGGGGGGTACCACCGGCTACACCTTC. Translation: CASTGGTTGYTF.

This clonotype has at least ten counts. The chain carries TRBV3-1 and TRBJ1-1; D is possibly TRBD1 (6 bases). Germline CDR1 is LGHDT and CDR2 is YNNKEL (reference sequence). The V gene lost 5 bases and the J gene lost 0 bases, with 10 bases spanning the gap. This CDR3 is built from 14 residues. The CDR3 loop reads CASSGQSLNTEAFF. CDR3 nucleotide sequence: TGTGCCAGCAGCGGACAGAGCCTGAACACTGAAGCTTTCTTT.

There are many counts of this clonotype. The chain has TRBV9 and TRBJ2-7; D might be TRBD1 or TRBD2, each matching 7 bases. Deletions cut 4 bases from V and 5 bases from J, with 25 bases between. The CDR3 is 17 residues long. Germline V gene lookup returns CDR1 SGDLS and CDR2 YYNGEE. The CDR3 is CASSFTSRGGGRDEQYF. For the CDR3, the DNA is TGTGCCAGCAGCTTCACCTCCCGGGGAGGGGGCCGAGACGAGCAGTACTTC.

This clonotype was observed many times. The chain uses TRBV6-4 and TRBJ2-3; no definite D call. Deletions cut 0 bases from V and 1 base from J, with 14 bases between. The CDR3 is made up of 17 amino acids. Germline-derived CDR1 and CDR2 are MRHNA and SNTAGT. In DNA form, the CDR3 reads TGTGCCAGCAGTGACTCTGCAGGCTCCATCGGCACAGATACGCAGTATTTT. This translates into CASSDSAGSIGTDTQYF.

Notes on this clonotype: One base away lies a much larger clone, so this may be a sequencing read error. The rearrangement uses TRBV12-3 or TRBV12-4 and TRBJ1-1; D not certain. Trimming took 2 bases from V and 7 from J, leaving 5 bases between them. The CDR3 runs 11 residues. CDR3 DNA: TGTGCCAGCAGTTTACCGGGTGAAGCTTTCTTT. Protein: CASSLPGEAFF.

This clonotype is medium-sized in the sample. The V call is TRBV7-3, the J call TRBJ2-3; D might be TRBD2 (5 bases). The ends were cut back, 3 bases at V and 9 bases at J, with 13 bases in the middle. Germline V gene lookup returns CDR1 SGHTA and CDR2 FQGTGA. CDR3 size: 13 residues. CDR3 DNA sequence: TGTGCCAGCAGCTTTGGTACCGGGGAGACGCAGTATTTT. It codes for CASSFGTGETQYF.

This clonotype was counted ten times or more. The V gene is TRBV5-1, the J gene TRBJ2-1; either TRBD1 or TRBD2 may supply D (5 bases each). The V end lost 5 bases, the J end lost 4 bases, and 10 bases lay between the germline ends. Germline V gene data show CDR1 as SGHRS and CDR2 as YFSETQ. The CDR3 is made up of 13 amino acids. CDR3 sequence (DNA): TGCGCCAGCAGTAGGGACGTGTACAATGAGCAGTTCTTC. Protein: CASSRDVYNEQFF. The variable domain in full, completed from reference TRBV5-1 and TRBJ2-1, reads KAGVTQTPRYLIKTRGQQVTLSCSPISGHRSVSWYQQTPGQGLQFLFEYFSETQRNKGNFPGRFSGRQFSNSRSEMNVSTLELGDSALYLCASSRDVYNEQFFGPGTRLTVL.

Ten or more counts support this clonotype. The rearrangement joins TRBV30 to TRBJ2-1, with D possibly called TRBD1 or TRBD2 (5 bases each). This CDR3 region has 12 residues. Per germline, CDR1 GTSNPN and CDR2 SVGIG (reference sequence). With 2 bases removed from V and 9 bases from J, the gap between germline ends came to 11 bases. CDR3 nucleotide sequence: TGTGCCTGGAGTATGGGACCACCTGAGCAGTTCTTC. Translation: CAWSMGPPEQFF.

This clonotype showed up many times. The CDR3 DNA reads as TGTGCCAGCAGCCAAGCGGTCGGGGTCCGTGGCTACACCTTC. The encoded protein is CASSQAVGVRGYTF. The gene calls are TRBV14 and TRBJ1-2; no reliable D call. This CDR3 has 14 residues. Trimming removed 1 base at V and 7 bases at J, with 13 bases between. Germline V gene sequence: CDR1 SGHDN, CDR2 FVKESK.

This clonotype occurred many times. The chain links TRBV7-2 to TRBJ2-7, with D possibly TRBD2 on 6 matching bases. The V gene's germline CDR1 is SGHTA and CDR2 FQGNSA. The CDR3 length is 15 residues. V was trimmed by 5 bases and J by 1 base, leaving 15 bases between them. For the CDR3, the DNA is TGTGCCAGCAGCCCAAGACGCGGGACGTCCTACGAGCAGTACTTC. The encoded protein is CASSPRRGTSYEQYF.

In this sample, this clonotype turned up many times. V and J are TRBV5-5 and TRBJ2-5; D gene uncertain. This CDR3 has 16 residues. V was shortened by 4 bases and J by 5 bases, with 21 bases between the two germline ends. The germline V gene has CDR1 SGHKS and CDR2 YYEKEE (reference sequence). The CDR3 region has the DNA TGTGCCAGCAGCCCGCACCGAGTTCGGGTTTCGGAGACCCAGTACTTC. Its translation is CASSPHRVRVSETQYF. Variable domain in full (rest from reference TRBV5-5 and TRBJ2-5): DAGVTQSPTHLIKTRGQQVTLRCSPISGHKSVSWYQQVLGQGPQFIFQYYEKEERGRGNFPDRFSARQFPNYSSELNVNALLLGDSALYLCASSPHRVRVSETQYFGPGTRLLVL.

This clonotype was seen repeatedly, ten times or more. The rearrangement uses TRBV19 and TRBJ1-6; TRBD1 matches 8 bases. Trimming took 0 bases from V and 5 from J; bases not matched to a gene: 9. Germline-derived CDR1 and CDR2 are LNHDA and SQIVND (reference sequence). This CDR3 is 18 amino acids long. CDR3 sequence reads: CASSIDRTGLMDNSPLHF. The CDR3 DNA follows: TGTGCCAGTAGTATAGACCGGACAGGGTTGATGGATAATTCACCCCTCCACTTT.

This clonotype was counted many times. V and J are TRBV7-2 and TRBJ2-3, with TRBD2 matching 12 bases. Trimming at V came to 4 bases and at J to 1 base, leaving 9 bases not matched to a gene. In germline, CDR1 is SGHTA, CDR2 FQGNSA. The CDR3 spans 18 residues. The CDR3 nucleotides read TGTGCCAGCAGCTCCCCTACCCGACTAGCGGGGGGCACAGATACGCAGTATTTT. As protein: CASSSPTRLAGGTDTQYF.

This clonotype has at least ten counts. CDR3 bases: TGTGCCAGCAGTTTAGCCTCAACTAATGAAAAACTGTTTTTT. It is translated as CASSLASTNEKLFF. The chain carries TRBV12-3 or TRBV12-4 and TRBJ1-4; the D is unclear. This CDR3 is built from 14 residues. The ends were cut back, 0 bases at V and 0 bases at J, with 2 bases in the middle.

Ten or more counts support this clonotype. The J gene is TRBJ2-1, the V gene TRBV5-4; D not certain. The CDR3 sequence is 16 residues long. Trimming shortened V by 0 bases and J by 0 bases, and 10 bases separated the two germline ends. Germline V gene sequence: CDR1 SGHNT, CDR2 YYREEE (reference sequence). The CDR3 spells CASSLEGGYSYNEQFF. In DNA form, the CDR3 reads TGTGCCAGCAGCTTGGAAGGCGGTTACTCCTACAATGAGCAGTTCTTC.

At least ten counts were recorded for this clonotype. V gene TRBV2 combines with J gene TRBJ1-1; D possibly corresponds to TRBD1 (6 bases). V was pared by 5 bases and J by 0 bases, with 16 bases between. There are 16 residues in the CDR3. Germline CDR1 SNHLY, CDR2 FYNNEI. The CDR3 here is CASSRSLQGLNTEAFF. The DNA of the CDR3 is TGTGCCAGCAGTCGATCCTTACAGGGCCTGAACACTGAAGCTTTCTTT.

This rearrangement joins TRBV29-1 to TRBJ2-7; D might be TRBD1 (6 bases). V was trimmed by 7 bases and J by 5 bases, leaving 15 bases between them. The CDR3 is made up of 12 amino acids. Germline lookup yields CDR1 SQVTM and CDR2 ANQGSEA. The DNA of the CDR3 is TGCAGCGCGTGGCGAGCAGGGGACGAGCAGTACTTC. Protein sequence: CSAWRAGDEQYF.

V and J are TRBV9 and TRBJ1-1, with D perhaps TRBD1 (5 bases). The ends were cut back, 2 bases at V and 3 bases at J, with 14 bases in the middle. Germline V gene sequence: CDR1 SGDLS, CDR2 YYNGEE. The CDR3 extends over 15 amino acids. CDR3 in amino acids: CASSVVQGPYTEAFF. DNA for the CDR3: TGTGCCAGCAGCGTGGTCCAGGGCCCCTACACTGAAGCTTTCTTT.

This clonotype came up many times. The chain has TRBV19 and TRBJ1-1; D remains unclear. Germline CDR1 reads LNHDA; CDR2 reads SQIVND (reference sequence). The CDR3 has 15 amino acids. V gave up 5 bases and J gave up 8 bases, with 21 bases separating them. CDR3 coding DNA: TGTGCCAGTAGTCCCCACACGGAAAGGAAGAGGGAAGCTTTCTTT. This gives the protein CASSPHTERKREAFF.

Many counts were recorded for this clonotype. V usage is TRBV15 and J usage is TRBJ2-3; D ambiguous. Germline values: CDR1 LNHNV, CDR2 YYDKDF (reference sequence). V gave up 0 bases and J gave up 3 bases, with 4 bases separating them. The CDR3 runs to 13 residues. The CDR3 region has the DNA TGTGCCACCAGCAGAGATCGAACAGATACGCAGTATTTT. The encoded protein is CATSRDRTDTQYF. The variable domain in full, completed from reference TRBV15 and TRBJ2-3, reads DAMVIQNPRYQVTQFGKPVTLSCSQTLNHNVMYWYQQKSSQAPKLLFHYYDKDFNNEADTPDNFQSRRPNTSFCFLDIRSPGLGDTAMYLCATSRDRTDTQYFGPGTRLTVL.

The V call is TRBV5-1, the J call TRBJ2-7; 10 bases map to TRBD1. V trimming: 3 bases; J trimming: 7 bases; junction bases outside the gene matches: 10. The CDR3 totals 15 residues. Germline V gene lookup returns CDR1 SGHRS and CDR2 YFSETQ. This CDR3 is CASSYGQGGTKEQYF. CDR3 nucleotide sequence: TGCGCCAGCAGCTACGGACAGGGGGGGACTAAGGAGCAGTACTTC.

This clonotype was found many times. The gene calls are TRBV20-1 and TRBJ1-2; 9 bases are a match to TRBD1. The germline V gene encodes CDR1 DFQATT and CDR2 SNEGSKA (reference sequence). Trimming at V came to 7 bases and at J to 6 bases, leaving 6 bases not matched to a gene. This CDR3 is 12 amino acids long. CDR3 nucleotide sequence: TGCAGTGTAACGGACAGGGGACATGGCTACACCTTC. Protein sequence: CSVTDRGHGYTF.

This clonotype was recorded at least ten times. The chain links TRBV2 to TRBJ1-1; 10 bases are shared with TRBD1. V trimming: 8 bases; J trimming: 6 bases; junction bases outside the gene matches: 9. In germline, CDR1 is SNHLY, CDR2 FYNNEI. The CDR3 covers 14 residues. The CDR3, as DNA: TGTGCCAGCCGGGACAGGGGACCAGGCGCTGAAGCTTTCTTT. Protein product: CASRDRGPGAEAFF.

The table lists this clonotype with many counts. The chain is built from TRBV7-2 and TRBJ2-7; D tentatively reads TRBD1 or TRBD2 (6 bases each). CDR3 size: 15 residues. V was clipped by 3 bases and J by 0 bases, with 12 bases between them. Germline lookup yields CDR1 SGHTA and CDR2 FQGNSA. CDR3 DNA sequence: TGTGCCAGCAGCTTCTCGGGGGCCAGCTCCTACGAGCAGTACTTC. Translated: CASSFSGASSYEQYF.

This clonotype was counted between two and nine times. This CDR3 reads CASGTYRQSSYEQYF. CDR3 nucleotides: TGTGCCAGCGGTACGTACAGGCAAAGCTCCTACGAGCAGTACTTC. The chain recombines TRBV12-3 or TRBV12-4 with TRBJ2-7; D possibly corresponds to TRBD1 (5 bases). Trimming shortened V by 8 bases and J by 0 bases, and 17 bases separated the two germline ends. This CDR3 contains 15 residues.

This clonotype was recorded many times. The V and J genes are TRBV10-2 and TRBJ1-1; D may be TRBD1 (5 bases). V was trimmed by 3 bases and J by 13 bases, leaving 18 bases between them. Germline-derived CDR1 and CDR2 are WSHSY and SAAADI. This CDR3 comprises 13 residues. For the CDR3, the DNA is TGCGCCAGCAGTGAATTCTCGCAGGGCGTCGTTTTCTTT. The encoded protein is CASSEFSQGVVFF.